This T cell receptor beta chain was recovered during a study of vaccination effects on CD4 cells after COVID-19. Notes on this clone: What it recognizes is unknown.

Expansion of antigen-specific CD4+ T cells with viral peptide pools was carried out by the ViraFEST assay before sequencing. The culture ran for nine to eleven days, and then CD4+ T cells were isolated. Sometime from March through December 2020, the person acquired a SARS-CoV-2 infection that PCR confirmed. Culturing of 2 million to 2.5 million PBMC per well took place with approximately 10 IU/ml IL-2 and around 10 ug/ml peptides. IL-2 medium was substituted for half the medium on days 3 and 7. Sequenced by immunoSEQ multiplex PCR; TCRdb stores in-frame clones only, minus some. The table records around 28,000 clones, approximately 80% of them present only once. From germline, CDR1 is SQVTM and CDR2 ANQGSEA. Deletions cut 7 bases from V and 4 bases from J, with 23 bases between. The CDR3 consists of 15 residues.

The sequencing here drew on CD4+ T cells from PBMCs cultured with HCoV-NL63 spike peptides, taken before COVID-19 vaccination. The clonotype originates from a human donor who had a prior SARS-CoV-2 infection. The chain combines TRBV29-1 with TRBJ2-7, with a weak D call TRBD1 (6 bases). CDR3 coding DNA: TGCAGCGGTGGGCACGGCGGAGGACAGTCTTACGAGCAGTACTTC. Protein product: CSGGHGGGQSYEQYF.